This T cell receptor beta chain was captured in a study of T cell repertoires in cytomegalovirus infection. Across the whole study: Public TCR beta signatures indicated both CMV infection and matching HLA type. The study, taken as a whole, reports: Public TCR beta family frequency separated CMV-and-HLA carriers, including in an independent cohort. In two of eight donors, the top clonotype was HLA-C-restricted CMV-specific.

Of note for this clonotype: Its specificity is not known. The junction does not match germline at one end; this may be a read error.

TCRdb recomputed calls from the reads with MiXCR, one row per CDR3 protein. The sample holds around 100,000 distinct CDR3 sequences; about 15% are singletons and the top ten take about 7.3%. The CDR3 runs 15 residues. CDR1 LNHDA and CDR2 SQIVND come from the germline V gene (reference sequence). The sequencing input was PBMCs. This sequence was found in a human donor in good health (CMV status not recorded). Some clones in this sample may be carry-over from other donors' samples. The chain has TRBV19 and TRBJ1-1, with no clear D. The DNA for the CDR3 is TGTGCCAGTCAAGCTCAAATAAGGGCGGTTACTGGAGCTTTCTTT. Its protein product is CASQAQIRAVTGAFF.